This T cell receptor (beta chain) emerged from a study of CD8 T cells in ankylosing spondylitis. Study conclusions and caveats: Past studies reported some motif variants in reactive arthritis synovial fluid and blood.

The table lists this clonotype with many counts. Its antigen is undetermined. TCRdb reprocessed the 5' RACE reads via MiXCR and lists one record per CDR3 protein. The profile shows 200,000 to 250,000 distinct CDR3 sequences, about a quarter of them singletons. Sample: blood, either unsorted or a sorted T cell fraction (not recorded which). This sequence was found in a male donor with ankylosing spondylitis or in good health (not recorded which).

The chain's CDR3 is CASSYSRRGQRSEQFF. CDR3 bases: TGTGCCAGCAGTTACTCTAGACGGGGCCAAAGGAGTGAGCAGTTCTTC. This chain uses TRBV6-5 with TRBJ2-1; D may be TRBD1 or TRBD2 (5 bases each). The CDR3 runs to 16 residues. CDR1 is MNHEY, CDR2 SVGAGI, per germline. Trimming stripped 0 bases from V and 9 bases from J, with 18 bases between.